The 21 T cell receptor beta chains in this list originate from one sample, sequenced in a study of CD8 T cell repertoires and HIV-1 epitope variants. TCRdb's table, derived via immunoSEQ multiplex PCR, lists solely in-frame clones and lacks some. The sample includes 2,500 to 3,000 clones, about 71% seen only once; the top ten take approximately 47%. These TCRs are of unknown antigen specificity. Sequenced: cultured CD8+ T cells derived from PBMCs. Source of these receptors: a male donor with HIV.

The chain uses TRBV4-3 and TRBJ2-7; 7 bases align to TRBD2. The junction had 3 bases not matched to a gene; V was cut back by 4 bases and J by 0 bases. Germline V CDR1 and CDR2: LGHNA, YSLEER. The CDR3 runs 14 residues. In DNA, the CDR3 is TGCGCCAGCAGCCGAACTAGCGTCTCCTACGAGCAGTACTTC. Translating gives CASSRTSVSYEQYF.

This chain connects TRBV28 to TRBJ1-4; D not certain. CDR1 is MDHEN and CDR2 is SYDVKM in the germline V gene. Trimming removed 4 bases at V and 7 bases at J, with 16 bases between. The CDR3 loop spans 15 amino acids. As DNA, the CDR3 is TGTGCCAGCAGTTCAACATCTCAAGGACGTGAAAAACTGTTTTTT. This encodes CASSSTSQGREKLFF.

The chain links TRBV6-1 to TRBJ2-5; 7 bases are a match to TRBD2. Germline assignment: CDR1 MNHNS and CDR2 SASEGT. This CDR3 region has 12 residues. V shed 8 bases and J 9 bases; nucleotides not matched to a gene: 9. This CDR3 reads CASFRGGSAQYF. CDR3 in DNA: TGTGCCAGCTTTAGGGGAGGGTCGGCCCAGTACTTC.

V is TRBV4-2 and J is TRBJ2-1; possibly TRBD2 for D (7 bases). The CDR3 is made up of 12 amino acids. Trimming stripped 5 bases from V and 8 bases from J, with 10 bases between. CDR1 is LGHNA and CDR2 is YNFKEQ in the germline V gene. The CDR3 spells CASSEGGHEQFF. As DNA, the CDR3 is TGTGCCAGCAGCGAGGGGGGGCATGAGCAGTTCTTC.

This clone was detected only a few times. The chain employs TRBV19 and TRBJ2-1; TRBD2 matches at 7 bases. The V gene end was trimmed by 5 bases and the J gene end by 6 bases; junction bases not matched to a gene: 1. Germline CDR1 and CDR2: LNHDA and SQIVND (reference sequence). This CDR3 contains 12 residues. This CDR3 reads CASSPSGNEQFF. The CDR3 DNA is TGTGCCAGTAGTCCTAGCGGCAATGAGCAGTTCTTC. The variable domain in full, completed from reference TRBV19 and TRBJ2-1, reads DGGITQSPKYLFRKEGQNVTLSCEQNLNHDAMYWYRQDPGQGLRLIYYSQIVNDFQKGDIAEGYSVSREKKESFPLTVTSAQKNPTAFYLCASSPSGNEQFFGPGTRLTVL.

This chain links TRBV28 with TRBJ2-7, with TRBD2 identical over 10 bases. The CDR3 sequence is 14 residues long. Germline V gives CDR1 MDHEN, CDR2 SYDVKM. V shed 7 bases, J shed 7 bases, and the junction held 10 bases outside the gene matches. Here the CDR3 DNA reads TGTGCCAGCACCCAACTAGCGGGATCTGAAGAGCAGTACTTC. As protein: CASTQLAGSEEQYF.

The chain carries TRBV13 and TRBJ1-1; D unresolved. The germline gives CDR1 PRHDT, CDR2 FYEKMQ (reference sequence). CDR3 length equals 14 residues. V was clipped by 5 bases and J by 4 bases, with 14 bases between them. For the CDR3, the DNA is TGTGCCAGCAGCCCCAAGAGGGCTTCCACTGAAGCTTTCTTT. Translating gives CASSPKRASTEAFF.

The rearrangement links TRBV27 to TRBJ1-5, with D perhaps matching TRBD1 (6 bases). V lost 6 bases, J lost 7 bases, and 13 bases lay in between. This CDR3 contains 13 residues. From germline, CDR1 is MNHEY and CDR2 SMNVEV (reference sequence). The CDR3 spells CASSKGVAQPQHF. The CDR3 DNA sequence: TGTGCCAGCAGCAAGGGGGTCGCACAGCCCCAGCATTTT.

This clone was observed a single time. The chain recombines TRBV5-8 with TRBJ2-7; possible D gene TRBD2, 7 bases. V gave up 1 base and J gave up 6 bases, with 20 bases separating them. The CDR3 sequence is 16 residues long. CDR1 and CDR2 (germline): SGHTS, YDEGEE. The CDR3 region is CASSLISARGGGEQYF. The CDR3 DNA reads as TGTGCCAGCAGCTTGATCAGCGCCCGAGGGGGGGGCGAGCAGTACTTC.

The rearrangement links TRBV6-6 to TRBJ2-7, with D perhaps matching TRBD1 or TRBD2 (5 bases each). From germline, CDR1 is MNHNY and CDR2 SVGAGI (reference sequence). Trimming pared 6 bases from V and 2 bases from J, leaving 14 bases between. The CDR3 has 14 amino acids. The CDR3 sequence is CASSPGAITYEQYF. The CDR3 bases are TGTGCCAGCAGCCCCGGGGCGATTACCTACGAGCAGTACTTC.

The chain uses TRBV18 and TRBJ1-6; D not certain. Per the germline V gene, CDR1 is KGHSH and CDR2 is LQKENI. There are 19 residues in the CDR3. The V and J ends lost 3 bases and 0 bases respectively, with 18 bases between them. The CDR3 DNA reads as TGTGCCAGCTCACCGCTATGGGATGATTCAGGCTCCTATAATTCACCCCTCCACTTT. Translating gives CASSPLWDDSGSYNSPLHF.

This clone has more than one count but fewer than ten. V gene TRBV28 combines with J gene TRBJ1-5; unclear D gene. This CDR3 contains 13 residues. V lost 2 bases and J lost 3, with 5 bases in between. The V gene's germline CDR1 is MDHEN and CDR2 SYDVKM. CDR3 in amino acids: CASSLLINQPQHF. CDR3 nucleotides: TGTGCCAGCAGTTTACTAATCAATCAGCCCCAGCATTTT.

The chain is built from TRBV28 and TRBJ2-3; TRBD2 agrees at 13 bases. With V trimmed by 5 bases and J by 5 bases, 7 bases remained unmatched. CDR1 is MDHEN and CDR2 is SYDVKM in the germline V gene. CDR3 length: 16 residues. This chain's CDR3 is CASSSALAGGRDTQYF. The CDR3, as DNA: TGTGCCAGCAGTAGCGCACTAGCGGGGGGGCGAGATACGCAGTATTTT. Supplemented by reference TRBV28 and TRBJ2-3, the full variable domain reads DVKVTQSSRYLVKRTGEKVFLECVQDMDHENMFWYRQDPGLGLRLIYFSYDVKMKEKGDIPEGYSVSREKKERFSLILESASTNQTSMYLCASSSALAGGRDTQYFGPGTRLTVL.

In this sample, this clone is large. The rearrangement links TRBV15 to TRBJ1-1, with no clear D. The CDR3 contains 15 residues. CDR1 and CDR2 (germline): LNHNV, YYDKDF (reference sequence). V lost 0 bases, J lost 2 bases, and 10 bases lay in between. This chain's CDR3 is CATSRDRAPNTEAFF. The DNA for the CDR3 is TGTGCCACCAGCAGAGATAGGGCGCCAAACACTGAAGCTTTCTTT.

Only one count was recorded for this clone. The chain employs TRBV2 and TRBJ2-7, with 7 positions matching TRBD2. This CDR3 has 15 amino acids. From germline, CDR1 is SNHLY and CDR2 FYNNEI. The trim removed 7 bases at V and 2 bases at J, leaving 11 bases unmatched. The CDR3 bases are TGTGCCAGCATTGACTCTGGAGGGACTACCTACGAGCAGTACTTC. Translating it yields CASIDSGGTTYEQYF.

This clone occurred a few times. The chain employs TRBV4-1 and TRBJ1-1, with 8 nucleotides matching TRBD1. Germline CDR1 is MGHRA and CDR2 is YSYEKL. The CDR3 is 13 amino acids. Trimming cost V 4 bases and J 8 bases; bases outside gene matches: 6. The CDR3 here is CASSRLQGEEAFF. CDR3 in DNA: TGCGCCAGCAGCCGTTTACAGGGGGAGGAAGCTTTCTTT.

The chain carries TRBV29-1 and TRBJ1-3; D gene uncertain. The V and J ends lost 8 bases and 4 bases respectively, with 15 bases between them. CDR3 length equals 13 residues. Germline CDR1 and CDR2: SQVTM and ANQGSEA. As DNA, the CDR3 is TGCAGCACCGCCGCGGGAGGCGGAAACACCATATATTTT. Its protein product is CSTAAGGGNTIYF.

This sequence joins TRBV28 and TRBJ1-1, with 9 bases aligning to TRBD1. Germline V gene sequence: CDR1 MDHEN, CDR2 SYDVKM. The CDR3 runs to 16 residues. Germline trimming cut 6 bases from V and 2 bases from J; bases unmatched to any gene: 10. CDR3 residues: CASSHSTGGINTEAFF. The CDR3 DNA reads as TGTGCCAGCAGCCATTCGACAGGGGGTATCAACACTGAAGCTTTCTTT.

The rearrangement links TRBV7-6 to TRBJ2-7; weak D call: TRBD2 (7 bases). Trimming shortened V by 1 base and J by 2 bases, and 18 bases separated the two germline ends. This CDR3 has 17 residues. Germline-derived CDR1 and CDR2 are SGHVS and FNYEAQ. In DNA form, the CDR3 reads TGTGCCAGCAGCTTAGTATTAGGGGGGGGAGTAGCCTACGAGCAGTACTTC. Residues: CASSLVLGGGVAYEQYF. Full variable domain (rest looked up from reference TRBV7-6 and TRBJ2-7): GAGVSQSPRYKVTKRGQDVALRCDPISGHVSLYWYRQALGQGPEFLTYFNYEAQQDKSGLPNDRFSAERPEGSISTLTIQRTEQRDSAMYRCASSLVLGGGVAYEQYFGPGTRLTVT.

The V call is TRBV2, the J call TRBJ2-7; perhaps TRBD1 as D (6 bases). CDR1 and CDR2 from the germline V gene are SNHLY and FYNNEI. V lost 7 bases to trimming and J lost 7 bases, with 17 bases between them. This CDR3 region has 13 residues. For the CDR3, the DNA is TGTGCCAGCAAGGGGGTTTTGGAAACGGAGCAGTACTTC. This gives the protein CASKGVLETEQYF.

The V gene is TRBV6-5, the J gene TRBJ2-3; D remains ambiguous. Germline V gives CDR1 MNHEY, CDR2 SVGAGI. Trimming removed 2 bases at V and 6 bases at J, with 15 bases between. This CDR3 contains 15 residues. CDR3 coding DNA: TGTGCCAGCAGTTACCGTCGTCAGTTGGGGGATACGCAGTATTTT. Encoded protein: CASSYRRQLGDTQYF.